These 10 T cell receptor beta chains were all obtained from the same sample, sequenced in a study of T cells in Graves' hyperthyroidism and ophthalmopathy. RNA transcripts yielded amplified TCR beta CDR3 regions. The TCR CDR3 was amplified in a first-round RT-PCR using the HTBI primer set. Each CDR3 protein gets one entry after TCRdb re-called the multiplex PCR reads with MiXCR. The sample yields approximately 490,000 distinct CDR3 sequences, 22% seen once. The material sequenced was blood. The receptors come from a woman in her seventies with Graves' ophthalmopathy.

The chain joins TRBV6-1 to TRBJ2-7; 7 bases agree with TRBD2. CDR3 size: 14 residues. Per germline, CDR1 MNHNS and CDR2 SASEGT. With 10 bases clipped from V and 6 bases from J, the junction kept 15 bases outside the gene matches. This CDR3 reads CATAGWRENGEQYF. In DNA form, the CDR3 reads TGTGCCACCGCGGGGTGGCGGGAGAATGGCGAGCAGTACTTC.

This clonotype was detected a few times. The CDR3: CASSPTGRAYEQYF. The CDR3 nucleotides read TGTGCCAGCAGCCCGACGGGGCGAGCCTACGAGCAGTACTTC. V usage is TRBV5-6 and J usage is TRBJ2-7, with D perhaps given as TRBD1 or TRBD2 (5 bases each). The V gene lost 4 bases and the J gene lost 2 bases, with 13 bases spanning the gap. The germline gives CDR1 SGHDT, CDR2 YYEEEE. The CDR3 covers 14 residues.

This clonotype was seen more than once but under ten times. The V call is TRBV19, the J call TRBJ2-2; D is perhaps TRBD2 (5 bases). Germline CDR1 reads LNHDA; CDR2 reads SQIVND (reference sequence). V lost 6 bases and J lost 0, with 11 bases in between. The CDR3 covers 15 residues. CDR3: CASRIEGSNTGELFF. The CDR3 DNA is TGTGCCAGTAGGATCGAGGGTTCGAACACCGGGGAGCTGTTTTTT.

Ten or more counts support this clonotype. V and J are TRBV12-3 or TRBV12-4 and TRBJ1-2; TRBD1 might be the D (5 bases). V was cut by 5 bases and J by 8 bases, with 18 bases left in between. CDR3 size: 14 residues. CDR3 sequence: CASSPGSAGRGYTF. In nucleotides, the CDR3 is TGTGCCAGCAGTCCAGGGTCAGCAGGGAGGGGCTACACCTTC.

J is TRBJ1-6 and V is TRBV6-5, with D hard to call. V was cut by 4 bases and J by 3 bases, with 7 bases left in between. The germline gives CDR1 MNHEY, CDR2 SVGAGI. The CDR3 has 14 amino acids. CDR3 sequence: CASSSDFYNSPLHF. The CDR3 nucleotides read TGTGCCAGCAGTTCGGATTTCTATAATTCACCCCTCCACTTT.

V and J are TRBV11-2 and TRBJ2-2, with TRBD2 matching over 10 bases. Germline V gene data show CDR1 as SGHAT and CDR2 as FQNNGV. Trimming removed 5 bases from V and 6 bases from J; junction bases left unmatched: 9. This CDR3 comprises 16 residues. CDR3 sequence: CASSPLSGGTSGELFF. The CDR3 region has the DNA TGTGCCAGCAGCCCCCTTAGCGGGGGGACTTCCGGGGAGCTGTTTTTT.

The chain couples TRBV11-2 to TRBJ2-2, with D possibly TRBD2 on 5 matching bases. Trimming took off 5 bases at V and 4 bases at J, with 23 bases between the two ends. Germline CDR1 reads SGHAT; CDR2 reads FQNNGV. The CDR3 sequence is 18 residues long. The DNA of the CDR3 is TGTGCCAGCAGCCTAACCTCCACGCCGCGAGGGCGCACCGGGGAGCTGTTTTTT. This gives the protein CASSLTSTPRGRTGELFF. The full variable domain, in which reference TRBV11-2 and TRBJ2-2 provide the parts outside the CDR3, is EAGVAQSPRYKIIEKRQSVAFWCNPISGHATLYWYQQILGQGPKLLIQFQNNGVVDDSQLPKDRFSAERLKGVDSTLKIQPAKLEDSAVYLCASSLTSTPRGRTGELFFGEGSRLTVL.

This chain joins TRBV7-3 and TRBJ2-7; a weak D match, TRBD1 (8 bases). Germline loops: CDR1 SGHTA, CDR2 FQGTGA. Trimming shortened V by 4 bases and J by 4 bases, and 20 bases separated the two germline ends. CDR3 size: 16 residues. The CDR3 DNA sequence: TGTGCCAGCAGCTATCGGGGGGACAGGTCGTGGTACGAGCAGTACTTC. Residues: CASSYRGDRSWYEQYF.

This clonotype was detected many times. This CDR3 is CASSHRRGSNQPQHF. Here the CDR3 DNA reads TGTGCCAGCAGCCATAGGAGGGGCAGCAATCAGCCCCAGCATTTT. V and J are TRBV6-1 and TRBJ1-5, with D perhaps matching TRBD1 (5 bases). The germline CDR1 and CDR2 sequences are MNHNS and SASEGT. The CDR3 runs 15 residues. The V end lost 6 bases, the J end lost 1 base, and 13 bases lay between the germline ends.

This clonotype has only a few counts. The CDR3 sequence: CASSPQLKTRNNEQFF. In nucleotides, the CDR3 is TGTGCCAGCTCACCACAACTAAAGACTAGGAACAATGAGCAGTTCTTC. This rearrangement joins TRBV18 to TRBJ2-1; a possible D gene is TRBD2 (6 bases). The CDR3 runs 16 residues. The germline V gene has CDR1 KGHSH and CDR2 LQKENI. V was pared by 1 base and J by 5 bases, with 15 bases between.